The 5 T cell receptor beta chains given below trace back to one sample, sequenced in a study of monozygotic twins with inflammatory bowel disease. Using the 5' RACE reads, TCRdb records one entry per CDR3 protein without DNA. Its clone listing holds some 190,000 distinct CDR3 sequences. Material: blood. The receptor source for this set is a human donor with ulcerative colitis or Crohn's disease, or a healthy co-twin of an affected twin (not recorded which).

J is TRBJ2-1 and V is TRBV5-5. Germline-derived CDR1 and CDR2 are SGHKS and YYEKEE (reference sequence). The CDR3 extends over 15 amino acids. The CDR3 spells CASSFISVSYNEQLF. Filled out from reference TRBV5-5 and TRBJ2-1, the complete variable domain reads DAGVTQSPTHLIKTRGQQVTLRCSPISGHKSVSWYQQVLGQGPQFIFQYYEKEERGRGNFPDRFSARQFPNYSSELNVNALLLGDSALYLCASSFISVSYNEQLFGPGTRLTVL.

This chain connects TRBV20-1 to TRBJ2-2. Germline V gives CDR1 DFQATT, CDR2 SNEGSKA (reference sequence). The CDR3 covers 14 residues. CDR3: CSASGHLNTGELFF.

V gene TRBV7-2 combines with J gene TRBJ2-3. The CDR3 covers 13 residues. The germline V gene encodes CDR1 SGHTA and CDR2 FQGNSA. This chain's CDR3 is CASSSYPTDTQYF.

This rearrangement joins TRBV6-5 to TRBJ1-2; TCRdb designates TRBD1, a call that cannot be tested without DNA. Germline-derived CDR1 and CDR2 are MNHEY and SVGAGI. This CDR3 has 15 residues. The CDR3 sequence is CASSYSGADDYGYTF.

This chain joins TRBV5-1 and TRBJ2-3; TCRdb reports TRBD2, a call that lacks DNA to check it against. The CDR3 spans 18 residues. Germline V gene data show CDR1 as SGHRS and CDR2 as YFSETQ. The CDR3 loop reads CASSLDFRTGGPGDTQYF. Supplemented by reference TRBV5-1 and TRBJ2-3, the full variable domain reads KAGVTQTPRYLIKTRGQQVTLSCSPISGHRSVSWYQQTPGQGLQFLFEYFSETQRNKGNFPGRFSGRQFSNSRSEMNVSTLELGDSALYLCASSLDFRTGGPGDTQYFGPGTRLTVL.